The clone carrying this T cell receptor beta chain showed up just a few times. What it recognizes is unknown. The V and J ends lost 3 bases and 7 bases respectively, with 15 bases between them. This CDR3 region has 14 residues. Per the germline V gene, CDR1 is ENHRY and CDR2 is SYGVKD. The sample comes from a study of cytomegalovirus exposure and HLA in healthy donors. Study results and caveats: CMV serostatus was the sole immune exposure information available. Within an earlier analysis, most TCR beta V segments proved productive either about 87% or about 30% of the time.

Both 60 Vbeta primers and 13 Jbeta primers went into the PCR. TCRdb's copy holds only in-frame clones and misses some; the assay was immunoSEQ multiplex PCR. The sample carries more than 100,000 clones, about 73% recorded once. The origin of this receptor is a woman between 45 and 65 years old in good health and CMV-seropositive. Specimen: PBMCs. The rearrangement uses TRBV10-3 and TRBJ1-1; the D is unclear. CDR3 nucleotide sequence: TGTGCCATCAGTGACGGGGTGTCAAAAGGTGAAGCTTTCTTT. As protein: CAISDGVSKGEAFF.